The following is a T cell receptor beta chain sequence with its context. Its antigen is unidentified. The record originates from a study of T-cell memory formation after mild COVID-19. Study-wide background: For the most part, TCR clusters were specific to one donor.

This CDR3 comprises 14 residues. Germline-derived CDR1 and CDR2 are MGHRA and YSYEKL. V lost 6 bases, J lost 5 bases, and 6 bases stayed unmatched. Study-wide results and limits: Day 15 to 85 contracting clones showed balanced CD4/CD8; day 15 to 37 expanders favored CD4+. Mostly located in CM and EM were contracting CD4+ clones, with contracting CD8+ clones located in EMRA.

5'RACE primed from the constant segment yielded TCR alpha and TCR beta cDNA libraries bearing sample barcodes and UMIs. TCRdb itself ran the 5' RACE reads through MiXCR, one entry per CDR3 protein. Of 95,000 to 120,000 distinct CDR3 sequences listed, about a fifth are singletons. This receptor was taken from a man aged 18-30 years who had mild COVID-19 (a few samples of this study predate the infection). Cell type and time point are not known. V gene TRBV4-1 combines with J gene TRBJ2-2, with TRBD2 matching over 7 bases. Sequences were obtained from PBMCs or a T cell subset sorted from them (not recorded which). The CDR3 region is CASRGREGTGELFF. CDR3 bases: TGCGCCAGCAGAGGAAGGGAGGGGACCGGGGAGCTGTTTTTT.